The source of this T cell receptor beta chain is a study of cytotoxic CD8 clonotypes in ibrutinib-treated CLL. Turning to the study itself: For this cohort, patients were approximately ten relapsed/refractory and some 15 treatment-naive, while under 18 were IGHV unmutated.

This CDR3 spans 13 amino acids. Germline loops: CDR1 SGHRS, CDR2 YFSETQ. Trimming cost V 2 bases and J 8 bases, with 10 bases left between them. This table comes from immunoSEQ multiplex PCR, and its TCRdb copy is limited to in-frame clones, with some not included. The sample contains 200,000 to 250,000 clones, nearly 80% of which appear only once. This TCR derives from a human donor with chronic lymphocytic leukemia. J is TRBJ2-2 and V is TRBV5-1, with D hard to call. Here the sequenced sample was PBMCs, taken after 12 months of ibrutinib treatment. The CDR3 here is CASSLVGEGELFF. The DNA for the CDR3 is TGCGCCAGCAGCTTAGTAGGAGAAGGGGAGCTGTTTTTT.